This T cell receptor (beta chain) comes out of a study of CD8 T cells in ankylosing spondylitis. Overall study results and limits: In ankylosing spondylitis blood, a motif of about eight highly homologous TCR beta variants appeared characteristic.

This clonotype appeared a few times. The target antigen is unknown. Per the germline V gene, CDR1 is SGHAT and CDR2 is FQNNGV. The CDR3 has 16 residues. V lost 5 bases and J 10 bases, leaving 24 bases between the germline ends. MiXCR was run by TCRdb on the 5' RACE reads, yielding one entry per CDR3 protein. The sample contains 450,000 to 550,000 distinct CDR3 sequences, about 5.2% of which appear only once. The gene calls are TRBV11-2 and TRBJ2-1; TRBD2 might be the D (5 bases). This clonotype was sampled from a male donor with ankylosing spondylitis. The sample consisted of blood, either unsorted or a sorted T cell fraction (not recorded which). As DNA, the CDR3 is TGTGCCAGCAGCCGCCTCTGGTTCCGAGCGGCGGAAGAGCAGTTCTTC. Amino acid sequence: CASSRLWFRAAEEQFF.